Listed below are T cell receptor delta chains from one sample, sequenced in a study of Vδ1+ human thymocytes. TCRdb reprocessed the multiplex PCR reads through CATT. The table includes some 55,000 delta-chain clones, roughly 15% detected once. The material sequenced was Vdelta1+ gamma-delta thymocytes from the thymus. The receptors stem from a boy younger than two who had congenital heart surgery. The CDR3 runs from the conserved cysteine through the conserved F or W. D genes are given only for firm matches. Clone size is stated in some rows and not others, as once, few, many or a class when expanded.

d_call	clone_size	v_call	j_call	cdr3_aa	cdr3_nt
TRDD3	few	TRDV1	TRDJ1	CALGETTFHLIRMGDQYDKLIF	TGTGCTCTTGGTGAGACTACCTTCCATCTGATCCGGATGGGGGATCAATACGATAAACTCATCTTT
NA	few	TRDV1	TRDJ1	CALGEPTYIGGKELIF	TGTGCTCTTGGGGAACCCACCTACATCGGGGGGAAGGAACTCATCTTT
TRDD3	NA	TRDV1	TRDJ1	CALGAFPNSGGGYYSISLYTDKLIF	TGTGCTCTTGGGGCCTTTCCTAACTCCGGTGGGGGATATTATTCGATAAGTTTGTACACCGATAAACTCATCTTT
NA	NA	TRDV1	TRDJ1	CALGESPTFTSVTDKLIF	TGTGCTCTTGGGGAATCACCTACTTTCACTTCAGTCACCGATAAACTCATCTTT
NA	few	TRDV2	TRDJ4	CACDTSTGPRPLIF	TGTGCCTGTGACACAAGTACTGGACCCAGACCCCTGATCTTT
NA	NA	TRDV1	TRDJ1	CALGELKSPVWGAYTDKLIF	TGTGCTCTTGGGGAACTAAAATCCCCTGTCTGGGGAGCGTACACCGATAAACTCATCTTT
TRDD3	NA	TRDV1	TRDJ1	CALGDPRLPINLGDKRGLGKLIF	TGTGCTCTTGGGGACCCCCGCCTTCCTATAAACCTGGGGGATAAAAGAGGCCTCGGTAAACTCATCTTT
TRDD3	few	TRDV1	TRDJ1	CALGEPLLPTVRTGGYVELIF	TGTGCTCTTGGGGAACCCTTGCTTCCTACCGTTAGGACTGGGGGATACGTAGAACTCATCTTT
TRDD3	few	TRDV1	TRDJ1	CALGELGYPQYWGDKPAYGADKLIF	TGTGCTCTTGGGGAACTAGGGTACCCCCAGTACTGGGGGGATAAACCTGCCTATGGGGCCGATAAACTCATCTTT
TRDD3	NA	TRDV1	TRDJ1	CALGEQQKTGGYYTDKLIF	TGTGCTCTTGGGGAACAACAGAAAACTGGGGGATATTACACCGATAAACTCATCTTT
TRDD3	NA	TRDV1	TRDJ1	CALGEKCVRGDRSDTDKLIF	TGTGCTCTTGGGGAAAAATGTGTACGGGGGGATAGGTCGGACACCGATAAACTCATCTTT
NA	NA	TRDV1	TRDJ1	CALGVFLPGILYTDKLIF	TGTGCTCTTGGGGTCTTCCTACCGGGGATATTGTACACCGATAAACTCATCTTT
NA	few	TRDV1	TRDJ1	CALGAAFLLGIRGTDKLIF	TGTGCTCTTGGGGCGGCCTTCCTACTGGGGATACGGGGGACCGATAAACTCATCTTT
TRDD2	NA	TRDV1	TRDJ1	CALGEQEPGFLSVKLIF	TGTGCTCTTGGGGAACAGGAGCCCGGCTTCCTATCCGTAAAACTCATCTTT
NA	once	TRDV1	TRDJ1	CAVGELLYCFGHAGANDTRLIF	TGTGCTGTTGGGGAACTTCTTTATTGTTTCGGGCATGCCGGTGCTAATGATACAAGACTCATCTTT
NA	NA	TRDV1	TRDJ1	CALGDASPGSHVGPDKLIF	TGTGCTCTTGGGGACGCTTCCCCCGGGTCCCACGTAGGGCCCGATAAACTCATCTTT
TRDD3	few	TRDV1	TRDJ1	CALGETSPGGYAYTDKLIF	TGTGCTCTTGGGGAGACTTCCCCTGGGGGATACGCATACACCGATAAACTCATCTTT
NA	few	TRDV1	TRDJ1	CALGEPPPTLKTYTDKLIF	TGTGCTCTTGGGGAACCGCCGCCTACTCTTAAGACGTACACCGATAAACTCATCTTT
TRDD3	NA	TRDV1	TRDJ1	CALGVPQLGDKGKLIF	TGTGCTCTTGGGGTTCCCCAACTGGGGGATAAAGGTAAACTCATCTTT
NA	NA	TRDV1	TRDJ1	CALGATRRFQAGRADKLIF	TGTGCTCTTGGGGCAACGAGGCGCTTCCAGGCGGGAAGGGCCGATAAACTCATCTTT
TRDD2	NA	TRDV1	TRDJ1	CALGDLPTGMLTDKLIF	TGTGCTCTTGGGGATCTTCCTACGGGGATGCTCACCGATAAACTCATCTTT
TRDD3	NA	TRDV1	TRDJ1	CALGASPPTFGGYLTPGYTDKLIF	TGTGCTCTTGGGGCCTCCCCTCCTACTTTTGGGGGATACCTCACCCCGGGGTACACCGATAAACTCATCTTT
TRDD2	NA	TRAV29/DV5	TRDJ1	CAASVFLLAFFIF	TGTGCCGCAAGCGTTTTCCTACTGGCTTTTTTCATCTTT
NA	few	TRDV1	TRDJ1	CALGVALPACKLIF	TGTGCTCTTGGGGTCGCGTTGCCTGCTTGCAAACTCATCTTT
TRDD3	NA	TRDV1	TRDJ1	CALGAPPWAVSLTGDRVVYTDKLIF	TGTGCTCTTGGGGCCCCTCCCTGGGCCGTTTCCCTTACTGGGGATCGGGTGGTGTACACCGATAAACTCATCTTT
NA	few	TRDV1	TRDJ2	CALGKSPSTAQLFF	TGTGCTCTTGGGAAAAGCCCCTCGACCGCACAACTCTTCTTT
TRDD3	few	TRDV1	TRDJ1	CALGELRGIRGGTDKLIF	TGTGCTCTTGGGGAACTAAGGGGGATAAGAGGGGGCACCGATAAACTCATCTTT
TRDD3	few	TRDV1	TRDJ2	CALGELLTGFYWGIRRTAQLFF	TGTGCTCTTGGGGAACTCCTAACGGGGTTTTACTGGGGGATACGCCGGACAGCACAACTCTTCTTT